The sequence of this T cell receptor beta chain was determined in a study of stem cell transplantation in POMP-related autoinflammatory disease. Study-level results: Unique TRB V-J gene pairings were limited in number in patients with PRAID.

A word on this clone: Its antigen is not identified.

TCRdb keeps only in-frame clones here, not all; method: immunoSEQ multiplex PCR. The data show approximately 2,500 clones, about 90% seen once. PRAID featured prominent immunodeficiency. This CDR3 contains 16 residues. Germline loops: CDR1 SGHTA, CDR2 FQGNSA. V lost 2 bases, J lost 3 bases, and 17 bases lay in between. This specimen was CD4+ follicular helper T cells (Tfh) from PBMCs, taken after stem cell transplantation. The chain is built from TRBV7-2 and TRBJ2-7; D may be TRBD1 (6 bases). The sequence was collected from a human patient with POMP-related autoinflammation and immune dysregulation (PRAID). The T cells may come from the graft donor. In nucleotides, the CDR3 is TGTGCCAGCAGCTTAATGGGCCTGGACAGTCTCTACGAGCAGTACTTC. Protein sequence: CASSLMGLDSLYEQYF.